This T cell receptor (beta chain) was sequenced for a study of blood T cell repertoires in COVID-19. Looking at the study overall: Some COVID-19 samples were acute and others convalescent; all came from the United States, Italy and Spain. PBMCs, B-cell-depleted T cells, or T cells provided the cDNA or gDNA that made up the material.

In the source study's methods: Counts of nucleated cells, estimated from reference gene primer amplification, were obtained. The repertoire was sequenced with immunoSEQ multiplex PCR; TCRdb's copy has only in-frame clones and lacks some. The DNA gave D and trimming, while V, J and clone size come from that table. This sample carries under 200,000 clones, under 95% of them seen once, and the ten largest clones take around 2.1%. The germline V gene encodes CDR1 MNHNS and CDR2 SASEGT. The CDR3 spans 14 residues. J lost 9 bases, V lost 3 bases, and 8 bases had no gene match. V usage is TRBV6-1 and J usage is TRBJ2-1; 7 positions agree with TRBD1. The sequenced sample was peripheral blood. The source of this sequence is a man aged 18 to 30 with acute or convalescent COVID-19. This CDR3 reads CASSDQQGLGEQFF. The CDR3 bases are TGTGCCAGCAGTGATCAACAGGGGTTGGGTGAGCAGTTCTTC.